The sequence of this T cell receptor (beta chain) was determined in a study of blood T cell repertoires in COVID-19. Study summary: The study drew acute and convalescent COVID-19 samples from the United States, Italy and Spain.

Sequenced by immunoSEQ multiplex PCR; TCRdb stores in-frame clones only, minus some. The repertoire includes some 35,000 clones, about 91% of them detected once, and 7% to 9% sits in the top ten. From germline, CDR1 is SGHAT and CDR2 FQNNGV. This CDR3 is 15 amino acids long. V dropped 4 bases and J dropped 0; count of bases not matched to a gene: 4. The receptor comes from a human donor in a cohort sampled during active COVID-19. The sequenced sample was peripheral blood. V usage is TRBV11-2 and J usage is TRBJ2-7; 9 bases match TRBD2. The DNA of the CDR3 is TGTGCCAGCAGCTCGACTAGCGGCAGCTCCTACGAGCAGTACTTC. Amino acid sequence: CASSSTSGSSYEQYF.